This TCR beta chain was profiled in a study of graft-versus-host responses after intestinal transplantation. Regarding the study as a whole: Early post-transplant HvG declines were associated with peak circulating GvH clone levels. Some GvH clones were seen earlier in gut or blood, suggesting intestinal origin.

V dropped 1 base and J dropped 4 bases, with 5 bases sitting between them. The CDR3 consists of 13 residues. In germline, CDR1 is SGHRS, CDR2 YFSETQ. Tissue from the graft was processed to free its intraepithelial and lamina propria lymphocytes. Assay: immunoSEQ multiplex PCR; the TCRdb copy retains only in-frame clones and omits some. The table includes about 22,000 clones, roughly 79% detected once. A note on this clone: Antigen unknown.

The chain is built from TRBV5-1 and TRBJ2-2, with D unclear. This TCR was recovered from a human patient who received an intestinal transplant, so some T cells may come from the graft donor. The material was ileum tissue, obtained 12 days after intestinal transplant. CDR3 nucleotide sequence: TGCGCCAGCAGCTTGTCCGGCACCGGGGAGCTGTTTTTT. Protein product: CASSLSGTGELFF.